These 20 T cell receptor beta chains originate from one sample sequenced in a study of cytomegalovirus exposure and HLA in healthy donors. PCR was performed using 60 Vbeta and 13 Jbeta primers. Some clones are missing from TCRdb's copy, which holds only in-frame ones; the method was immunoSEQ multiplex PCR. The profile shows approximately 190,000 clones, 87% of them singletons. Sequences were obtained from PBMCs. Source of these receptors: a boy between 2 and 15 years old in good health and CMV-seronegative.

J is TRBJ2-7 and V is TRBV7-6; 8 positions match TRBD1. The CDR3 covers 15 residues. Germline V gene sequence: CDR1 SGHVS, CDR2 FNYEAQ. The V segment lost 1 base and the J segment 6 bases; nucleotides outside the gene matches: 8. The CDR3, as DNA: TGTGCCAGCAGCTTAGAATCTGGGGACAGGACCGAGCAGTACTTC. Its translation is CASSLESGDRTEQYF.

The chain couples TRBV21-1 to TRBJ2-7; the table names TRBD1, a call not compared with the DNA. TRBV21-1 is tagged as a pseudogene. The CDR3 runs 19 residues. CDR3 loop: CASSKDGTGDRRSSYEQYF. As DNA, the CDR3 is TGTGCCAGCAGCAAAGATGGGACAGGGGACCGTAGGAGCTCCTACGAGCAGTACTTC.

The chain carries TRBV6-1 and TRBJ1-3; unclear D gene. Per germline, CDR1 MNHNS and CDR2 SASEGT. The CDR3 spans 13 residues. Trimming shortened V by 6 bases and J by 4 bases, and 10 bases separated the two germline ends. CDR3 in DNA: TGTGCCAGCAGGAGGGTTTTAGGAAACACCATATATTTT. Translated: CASRRVLGNTIYF.

The V call is TRBV13, the J call TRBJ2-5, with 10 nucleotides matching TRBD2. CDR1 and CDR2 from the germline V gene are PRHDT and FYEKMQ (reference sequence). V dropped 2 bases and J dropped 2; count of bases not matched to a gene: 5. CDR3 length: 16 residues. The CDR3 region is CASSLQGGLAQETQYF. The CDR3 DNA reads as TGTGCCAGCAGCTTACAAGGGGGACTAGCGCAAGAGACCCAGTACTTC.

This clone was observed a single time. The chain joins TRBV6-1 to TRBJ2-7; tentative D call: TRBD1 (6 bases). The germline V gene encodes CDR1 MNHNS and CDR2 SASEGT. The CDR3 consists of 13 residues. Between the trimmed V and J ends, which lost 10 bases and 1 base, there was a span of 14 bases. The CDR3 nucleotides are TGTGCCACCGGACAGCGAGTTTCCTACGAGCAGTACTTC. It specifies CATGQRVSYEQYF.

As DNA, the CDR3 is TGTGCCAGCACCATACAGGGGCTCACCGGGGAGCTGTTTTTT. This codes for CASTIQGLTGELFF. This chain links TRBV7-9 with TRBJ2-2; TRBD1 agrees at 7 bases. Germline CDR1 and CDR2: SEHNR and FQNEAQ (reference sequence). Trimming took 7 bases from V and 4 from J; bases not matched to a gene: 6. This CDR3 is built from 14 residues. Full variable domain (missing parts from reference TRBV7-9 and TRBJ2-2): DTGVSQNPRHKITKRGQNVTFRCDPISEHNRLYWYRQTLGQGPEFLTYFQNEAQLEKSRLLSDRFSAERPKGSFSTLEIQRTEQGDSAMYLCASTIQGLTGELFFGEGSRLTVL.

The chain couples TRBV6-6 to TRBJ2-6; perhaps TRBD2 as D (5 bases). The ends were cut back, 7 bases at V and 3 bases at J, with 7 bases in the middle. This CDR3 region has 13 residues. The germline V gene has CDR1 MNHNY and CDR2 SVGAGI (reference sequence). The chain's CDR3 is CASTRVGANVLTF. The DNA of the CDR3 is TGTGCCAGCACGAGGGTTGGGGCCAACGTCCTGACTTTC.

The chain employs TRBV19 and TRBJ2-2, with D possibly being TRBD2 (7 bases). The CDR3 is 14 residues long. V was shortened by 7 bases and J by 6 bases, with 15 bases between the two germline ends. Germline V gives CDR1 LNHDA, CDR2 SQIVND (reference sequence). The CDR3 DNA reads as TGTGCCAGTACCATGGGGGGGCGCGCCGGGGAGCTGTTTTTT. It codes for CASTMGGRAGELFF.

The V call is TRBV12-5, the J call TRBJ2-1; the match to TRBD1 covers 7 bases. The CDR3 has 12 residues. Per germline, CDR1 LGHNT and CDR2 FRNRAP. V was clipped by 3 bases and J by 14 bases; unmatched bases: 7. The CDR3 coding sequence is TGTGCTAGTGGTTTAGACTGGGACAGAAAGTTCTTC. Its translation: CASGLDWDRKFF.

With respect to this clone: At one end the junction does not follow the germline gene, possibly because of a read error. This chain joins TRBV7-9 and TRBJ2-7, with D possibly TRBD2 on 5 matching bases. Germline V gene data show CDR1 as SEHNR and CDR2 as FQNEAQ (reference sequence). The CDR3 is made up of 14 amino acids. CDR3: CSSSLGLGVAEQYF. The CDR3 bases are TGTTCCAGCAGCTTAGGCCTGGGAGTCGCCGAGCAGTACTTC.

The rearrangement joins TRBV2 to TRBJ1-2; TRBD1 matches at 8 bases. Germline V gives CDR1 SNHLY, CDR2 FYNNEI. V lost 6 bases, J lost 4 bases, and 4 bases stayed unmatched. The CDR3 totals 13 residues. The CDR3 region has the DNA TGTGCCAGCAGAATGGACAGGGCCTATGGCTACACCTTC. Its translation is CASRMDRAYGYTF.

The chain links TRBV7-9 to TRBJ1-1; no clear D. Looked up from germline, CDR1 is SEHNR and CDR2 is FQNEAQ (reference sequence). Trimming shortened V by 2 bases and J by 0 bases, and 7 bases separated the two germline ends. The CDR3 loop spans 14 amino acids. The CDR3 here is CASSLRVLNTEAFF. The CDR3 coding sequence is TGTGCCAGCAGCTTACGCGTCCTGAACACTGAAGCTTTCTTT.

This CDR3 is CASSSDRGTDQPQHF. The CDR3 coding sequence is TGTGCCAGCAGCTCGGACAGGGGCACCGATCAGCCCCAGCATTTT. The V and J genes are TRBV6-5 and TRBJ1-5, with 9 bases lining up with TRBD1. The junction had 8 bases not matched to a gene; V was cut back by 6 bases and J by 5 bases. Germline-derived CDR1 and CDR2 are MNHEY and SVGAGI. The CDR3 length is 15 residues.

A note on this clone: One end of the junction varies from germline; a read error may be responsible. This sample includes further DNA sequences coding for the same CDR3. The rearrangement links TRBV5-6 to TRBJ1-5; 7 bases match TRBD1. Germline CDR1 SGHDT, CDR2 YYEEEE. The length of the CDR3 is 14 residues. This chain's CDR3 is CASSLQGSNQPQHF. In nucleotides, the CDR3 is TGTGCCAGCAGCTTACAGGGGAGCAATCAGCCCCAGCATTTC.

V is TRBV5-6 and J is TRBJ2-5, with TRBD1 as a possible D gene (6 bases). CDR3 size: 15 residues. V lost 0 bases and J lost 1, with 10 bases in between. Per the germline V gene, CDR1 is SGHDT and CDR2 is YYEEEE. The CDR3, as DNA: TGTGCCAGCAGCTTGGATGGGACAACCCAAGAGACCCAGTACTTC. Protein sequence: CASSLDGTTQETQYF.

The chain has TRBV5-6 and TRBJ2-3; 10 nucleotides match TRBD1. Trimming at V came to 8 bases and at J to 4 bases, leaving 7 bases not matched to a gene. CDR1 is SGHDT and CDR2 is YYEEEE in the germline V gene. The CDR3 loop spans 14 amino acids. The CDR3 region is CASTPGQGSDTQYF. The CDR3 region has the DNA TGTGCCAGTACACCGGGACAGGGGTCAGATACGCAGTATTTT.

The genes are TRBV11-2 and TRBJ2-5; TRBD1 aligns across 9 bases. The V gene end was trimmed by 2 bases and the J gene end by 4 bases; junction bases not matched to a gene: 5. Germline V CDR1 and CDR2: SGHAT, FQNNGV. This CDR3 is built from 15 residues. The CDR3 nucleotides read TGTGCCAGCAGCTTACTACAGGGGGCGGGAGAGACCCAGTACTTC. Its translation is CASSLLQGAGETQYF.

The V gene is TRBV5-6, the J gene TRBJ1-4; the match to TRBD1 covers 11 bases. The CDR3 loop spans 16 amino acids. Germline lookup yields CDR1 SGHDT and CDR2 YYEEEE. V dropped 0 bases and J dropped 6; count of bases not matched to a gene: 4. CDR3 amino acids: CASSLAGTGGDEKLFF. CDR3 nucleotides: TGTGCCAGCAGCTTGGCCGGGACAGGGGGGGATGAAAAACTGTTTTTT.

This clone was recorded only once. The genes are TRBV29-1 and TRBJ2-5; unclear D gene. The J call is uncertain, as TRBJ2-7 better fits the DNA end. CDR1 is SQVTM and CDR2 is ANQGSEA in the germline V gene. This CDR3 is 13 amino acids long. The CDR3 region is CSVEVTDSYEQYF. The CDR3 DNA reads TGCAGCGTTGAAGTAACGGACTCCTACGAGCAGTACTTC.

The V and J genes are TRBV28 and TRBJ2-1; maybe TRBD2 (6 bases). V was clipped by 4 bases and J by 8 bases, with 18 bases between them. CDR1 is MDHEN, CDR2 SYDVKM, per germline. The CDR3 is 15 amino acids. The CDR3 DNA reads TGTGCCAGCAGTTCCTCAGGGACTCCGGTCCATGAGCAGTTCTTC. Translation: CASSSSGTPVHEQFF.